This T cell receptor beta chain derives from a study of regulatory T cells in long-lasting Graves disease. On the study more broadly: Antithyroid drugs had been taken by newly diagnosed Graves' patients for under 3 months.

Noted time point: newly diagnosed GD, antithyroid drugs for less than 3 months. TCR sequences were obtained from RNA taken from PBMCs. HTBI primers from iRepertoire and Arm-PCR of CDR3 regions yielded the TCR beta libraries. TCRdb re-analysed the multiplex PCR reads in MiXCR, keeping a single row per CDR3 protein. The sample shows about 540,000 distinct CDR3 sequences, approximately 13% of them seen only once. There are many counts of this clonotype. The CDR3 length is 15 residues. Germline trimming cut 1 base from V and 7 bases from J; bases unmatched to any gene: 9. Germline V gene sequence: CDR1 SQVTM, CDR2 ANQGSEA. The sample was also linked to a second study, of T cells in Graves' hyperthyroidism and ophthalmopathy.

This TCR was sampled from a man aged 30-40 years with Graves disease. The material sequenced was peripheral blood mononuclear cells (PBMCs), taken at new diagnosis, from a patient treated with antithyroid drugs. The chain couples TRBV29-1 to TRBJ2-1; 8 bases fit TRBD2. The CDR3 nucleotides are TGCAGCGTTGAAGCCGGGACTAGGACCCTTAATGAGCAGTTCTTC. Its protein is CSVEAGTRTLNEQFF.